The 32 T cell receptor beta chains below all came from one sample that was sequenced in a study of T cell repertoires in cytomegalovirus infection. For these receptors, no antigen is known. TCRdb processed the reads anew with MiXCR; each CDR3 protein has one entry. The data show a few hundred thousand distinct CDR3 sequences, 40% seen once. The sequences come from cultured PBMCs, collected from culture after CMV antigen stimulation. These TCRs come from a human donor in good health (CMV status not recorded). Some clones in this sample may be carry-over from other donors' samples.

This chain uses TRBV9 with TRBJ2-7, with D uncertain. The DNA end is a closer match to TRBJ2-5, so the J assignment may be wrong. CDR3 size: 11 residues. Germline loops: CDR1 SGDLS, CDR2 YYNGEE. CDR3 in DNA: TGTGCCAGCAGCGATCGGACGACCCAGTACTTC. Its protein is CASSDRTTQYF.

The rearrangement uses TRBV28 and TRBJ1-5, with TRBD1 matching 9 bases. Germline CDR1 is MDHEN and CDR2 is SYDVKM. The V gene end was trimmed by 5 bases and the J gene end by 5 bases; junction bases not matched to a gene: 4. This CDR3 is 14 amino acids long. CDR3 coding DNA: TGTGCCAGCAGTAACTGGGACAGGGATCAGCCCCAGCATTTT. Translating gives CASSNWDRDQPQHF.

A few counts support this clonotype. J is TRBJ2-1 and V is TRBV7-2; TRBD2 agrees at 14 bases. CDR1 and CDR2 (germline): SGHTA, FQGNSA. This CDR3 is 15 amino acids long. V gave up 3 bases and J gave up 8 bases; unmatched junction bases: 3. Written as DNA, the CDR3 is TGTGCCAGCAGCTTCCGACTAGCGGGAGGGGATGAGCAGTTCTTC. Translating gives CASSFRLAGGDEQFF.

The table lists this clonotype with a few counts. Here the CDR3 DNA reads TGTGCCAGCAGTCCCCTGGGGCAGCTCGACTATGGCTACACCTTC. This gives the protein CASSPLGQLDYGYTF. The chain employs TRBV7-9 and TRBJ1-2, with D possibly being TRBD1 (5 bases). V was pared by 6 bases and J by 3 bases, with 17 bases between. CDR1 and CDR2 (germline): SEHNR, FQNEAQ (reference sequence). There are 15 residues in the CDR3.

This clonotype was recorded at least ten times. This rearrangement joins TRBV7-2 to TRBJ2-5, with 8 bases that match TRBD2. The J segment lost 1 base and the V segment lost 0 bases, leaving 4 bases of the junction unmatched. Looked up from germline, CDR1 is SGHTA and CDR2 is FQGNSA. The CDR3 has 16 residues. Here the CDR3 DNA reads TGTGCCAGCAGCTTAGCGAGGACTAGCAGCCAAGAGACCCAGTACTTC. This gives the protein CASSLARTSSQETQYF. Full variable domain (rest looked up from reference TRBV7-2 and TRBJ2-5): GAGVSQSPSNKVTEKGKDVELRCDPISGHTALYWYRQSLGQGLEFLIYFQGNSAPDKSGLPSDRFSAERTGGSVSTLTIQRTQQEDSAVYLCASSLARTSSQETQYFGPGTRLLVL.

The J gene is TRBJ2-1, the V gene TRBV27; 9 bases align to TRBD2. The V gene's germline CDR1 is MNHEY and CDR2 SMNVEV (reference sequence). The CDR3 is made up of 15 amino acids. After removal of 6 bases from V and 7 bases from J, the junction contained 10 bases not matched to a gene. CDR3 DNA: TGTGCCAGCAGAAACAGCGGGGGGCCCCTGAATGAGCAGTTCTTC. This translates into CASRNSGGPLNEQFF.

The chain employs TRBV5-1 and TRBJ2-7, with TRBD1 as a possible D gene (6 bases). This CDR3 has 15 amino acids. In germline, CDR1 is SGHRS, CDR2 YFSETQ. Trimming removed 4 bases at V and 4 bases at J, with 18 bases between. The DNA for the CDR3 is TGCGCCAGCAGCACCTACACAGGGTTGAGGTACGAGCAGTACTTC. It encodes CASSTYTGLRYEQYF.

This clonotype came up once. The rearrangement links TRBV3-1 to TRBJ1-2; D remains ambiguous. Per the germline V gene, CDR1 is LGHDT and CDR2 is YNNKEL (reference sequence). V was trimmed by 6 bases and J by 0 bases, leaving 5 bases between them. This CDR3 region has 12 residues. This CDR3 is CASRHANYGYTF. The CDR3 DNA sequence: TGTGCCAGCAGACATGCTAACTATGGCTACACCTTC.

This clonotype was detected a few times. V is TRBV6-5 and J is TRBJ1-1, with D hard to call. Trimming cost V 7 bases and J 0 bases, with 15 bases left between them. The CDR3 totals 15 residues. CDR1 MNHEY and CDR2 SVGAGI come from the germline V gene. CDR3 sequence (DNA): TGTGCCAGCAACATTATAGGGAGAATGAACACTGAAGCTTTCTTT. It encodes CASNIIGRMNTEAFF.

A few counts support this clonotype. This chain connects TRBV7-2 to TRBJ2-3; maybe TRBD2 (6 bases). Trimming stripped 2 bases from V and 4 bases from J, with 13 bases between. Germline V gene lookup returns CDR1 SGHTA and CDR2 FQGNSA. CDR3 length: 15 amino acids. The CDR3 region has the DNA TGTGCCAGCAGCTTACTCGGGAGCGAGGCAGATACGCAGTATTTT. Translating gives CASSLLGSEADTQYF.

The chain is built from TRBV14 and TRBJ2-6; D not certain. The germline V gene encodes CDR1 SGHDN and CDR2 FVKESK. The CDR3 spans 14 residues. Trimming took off 6 bases at V and 2 bases at J, with 8 bases between the two ends. CDR3 amino acids: CASSLRAGANVLTF. For the CDR3, the DNA is TGTGCCAGCAGTTTAAGGGCTGGGGCCAACGTCCTGACTTTC.

The chain recombines TRBV2 with TRBJ2-2; D unresolved. The germline gives CDR1 SNHLY, CDR2 FYNNEI. This CDR3 has 14 residues. Trimming removed 7 bases from V and 3 bases from J, with 12 bases in between. The CDR3 here is CASTAEVDTGELFF. CDR3 nucleotide sequence: TGTGCCAGCACCGCCGAGGTGGACACCGGGGAGCTGTTTTTT.

Only one count was recorded for this clonotype. The V and J genes are TRBV20-1 and TRBJ2-4, with 14 positions matching TRBD2. This CDR3 comprises 16 residues. Trimming at V came to 6 bases and at J to 5 bases, leaving 9 bases not matched to a gene. Germline V gene lookup returns CDR1 DFQATT and CDR2 SNEGSKA (reference sequence). The CDR3 reads CSADGLAGGQENIQYF. CDR3 nucleotide sequence: TGCAGTGCGGACGGACTAGCGGGAGGACAAGAAAACATTCAGTACTTC.

This clonotype occurred once. This chain links TRBV6-1 with TRBJ2-7; D gene uncertain. Between the trimmed V and J ends, which lost 6 bases and 3 bases, there was a span of 12 bases. Germline V gene data show CDR1 as MNHNS and CDR2 as SASEGT. This CDR3 spans 13 amino acids. CDR3 DNA sequence: TGTGCCAGCAGAGAGCCAGCGAGCTACGAGCAGTACTTC. This codes for CASREPASYEQYF.

The chain couples TRBV7-2 to TRBJ2-3; possible D gene TRBD2, 7 bases. The germline CDR1 and CDR2 sequences are SGHTA and FQGNSA. CDR3 length: 17 residues. V dropped 1 base and J dropped 1 base, with 15 bases sitting between them. The chain's CDR3 is CASSLEGGGRGTDTQYF. CDR3 coding DNA: TGTGCCAGCAGCTTAGAGGGGGGAGGGCGGGGCACAGATACGCAGTATTTT.

This clonotype turned up a few times. The V call is TRBV6-1, the J call TRBJ2-5, with 13 bases aligning to TRBD2. The CDR3 has 15 residues. V lost 4 bases, J lost 5 bases, and 4 bases stayed unmatched. Germline CDR1 is MNHNS and CDR2 is SASEGT. The CDR3, as DNA: TGTGCCAGCAGTGGACTAGCGGGGGGCGGGGAGACCCAGTACTTC. It encodes CASSGLAGGGETQYF.

The rearrangement uses TRBV27 and TRBJ2-7; D not certain. CDR1 is MNHEY, CDR2 SMNVEV, per germline (reference sequence). CDR3 size: 14 residues. V shed 1 base and J shed 4 bases, with 11 bases lying between them. The CDR3 sequence: CASSLFGPEYEQYF. As DNA, the CDR3 is TGTGCCAGCAGTTTATTTGGGCCAGAATACGAGCAGTACTTC.

The gene calls are TRBV27 and TRBJ1-3; no definite D call. The CDR3 length is 13 residues. Trimming stripped 1 base from V and 2 bases from J, with 3 bases between. Germline CDR1 and CDR2: MNHEY and SMNVEV (reference sequence). CDR3: CASSLWAGNTIYF. As DNA, the CDR3 is TGTGCCAGCAGTTTATGGGCTGGAAACACCATATATTTT.

In its sample, this clonotype was seen a few times. The CDR3 sequence: CASSLAQTGYTF. The CDR3 region has the DNA TGTGCCAGCAGTTTAGCGCAAACTGGCTACACCTTC. The V gene is TRBV12-3 or TRBV12-4, the J gene TRBJ1-2; D is undetermined. The germline V and J ends were trimmed by 0 bases and 7 bases, with 6 bases remaining between them. The CDR3 length is 12 residues.

This clonotype came up once. The J gene is TRBJ2-2, the V gene TRBV6-5; 10 bases agree with TRBD1. CDR1 MNHEY and CDR2 SVGAGI come from the germline V gene. The trim removed 5 bases at V and 3 bases at J, leaving 15 bases unmatched. This CDR3 region has 19 residues. Written as DNA, the CDR3 is TGTGCCAGCAGTCGGAGGCTTCCGGGACAGGGGAGTCACACCGGGGAGCTGTTTTTT. Residues: CASSRRLPGQGSHTGELFF.

This clonotype turned up a few times. In DNA form, the CDR3 reads TGTGCCAGCAGTTCCTCCCTCGGGACAGAGGACGAGCAGTACTTC. Translating gives CASSSSLGTEDEQYF. This rearrangement joins TRBV28 to TRBJ2-7, with TRBD1 matching over 7 bases. Germline loops: CDR1 MDHEN, CDR2 SYDVKM. The V gene end was trimmed by 4 bases and the J gene end by 5 bases; junction bases not matched to a gene: 11. This CDR3 is 15 amino acids long.

This chain links TRBV28 with TRBJ1-2, with D maybe TRBD1 (5 bases). With 5 bases removed from V and 6 bases from J, the gap between germline ends came to 16 bases. Germline V gives CDR1 MDHEN, CDR2 SYDVKM. The CDR3 totals 14 residues. The CDR3 spells CASSGDRGYDGYTF. In DNA, the CDR3 is TGTGCCAGCAGTGGGGATAGGGGATACGATGGCTACACCTTC.

The gene calls are TRBV19 and TRBJ2-5, with D unclear. Trimming pared 10 bases from V and 5 bases from J, leaving 11 bases between. Per the germline V gene, CDR1 is LNHDA and CDR2 is SQIVND (reference sequence). The CDR3 length is 11 residues. This chain's CDR3 is CATKAWETQYF. The CDR3 bases are TGTGCCACCAAGGCTTGGGAGACCCAGTACTTC. Together with reference TRBV19 and TRBJ2-5, the CDR3 gives the full variable domain: DGGITQSPKYLFRKEGQNVTLSCEQNLNHDAMYWYRQDPGQGLRLIYYSQIVNDFQKGDIAEGYSVSREKKESFPLTVTSAQKNPTAFYLCATKAWETQYFGPGTRLLVL.

This clonotype was seen a few times. The chain recombines TRBV12-3 or TRBV12-4 with TRBJ2-1; 8 nucleotides align to TRBD2. The CDR3 contains 14 residues. V trimming: 5 bases; J trimming: 8 bases; junction bases outside the gene matches: 8. The CDR3: CASSRVSGIDEQFF. The CDR3 bases are TGTGCCAGCAGTCGAGTTAGCGGGATCGATGAGCAGTTCTTC.

The J gene is TRBJ2-3, the V gene TRBV5-4; D is undetermined. The V end was cut by 3 bases, the J end by 14 bases, with 13 bases between. Germline values: CDR1 SGHNT, CDR2 YYREEE (reference sequence). The CDR3 runs 11 residues. The DNA of the CDR3 is TGTGCCAGCAGCTCCGCCGGACCCCTGTATTTT. It encodes CASSSAGPLYF. Combining the CDR3 with reference TRBV5-4 and TRBJ2-3 gives the whole variable domain ETGVTQSPTHLIKTRGQQVTLRCSSQSGHNTVSWYQQALGQGPQFIFQYYREEENGRGNFPPRFSGLQFPNYSSELNVNALELDDSALYLCASSSAGPLYFGPGTRLTVL.

The gene calls are TRBV12-3 or TRBV12-4 and TRBJ2-7; 11 bases agree with TRBD2. V trimming: 7 bases; J trimming: 3 bases; junction bases outside the gene matches: 5. This CDR3 is 14 amino acids long. The CDR3 reads CASKTGLAGYEQYF. The CDR3 DNA sequence: TGTGCCAGCAAAACCGGACTAGCGGGCTACGAGCAGTACTTC.

This clonotype was recorded many times. The chain employs TRBV7-8 and TRBJ2-1; 9 nucleotides align to TRBD2. The CDR3 totals 18 residues. V gave up 3 bases and J gave up 3 bases; unmatched junction bases: 12. The germline gives CDR1 SGHVS, CDR2 FQNEAQ. CDR3 nucleotide sequence: TGTGCCAGCAGCTTGGGACTAGCAAGTCGAGGGGGCTACAATGAGCAGTTCTTC. Residues: CASSLGLASRGGYNEQFF.

The chain has TRBV7-8 and TRBJ2-5; 9 nucleotides align to TRBD1. Germline V gene sequence: CDR1 SGHVS, CDR2 FQNEAQ. Trimming removed 5 bases from V and 5 bases from J; junction bases left unmatched: 9. The CDR3 is made up of 15 amino acids. The CDR3 here is CASSLGQGWEETQYF. The CDR3 nucleotides are TGTGCCAGCAGCCTTGGACAGGGGTGGGAGGAGACCCAGTACTTC.

The V gene is TRBV7-9, the J gene TRBJ2-2, with D possibly TRBD2 on 6 matching bases. Germline values: CDR1 SEHNR, CDR2 FQNEAQ (reference sequence). The V end was cut by 5 bases, the J end by 1 base, with 17 bases between. The CDR3 covers 17 residues. CDR3 loop: CASSQPTSQGNTGELFF. The CDR3 coding sequence is TGTGCCAGCAGCCAGCCCACTAGCCAGGGGAACACCGGGGAGCTGTTTTTT.

The chain has TRBV10-3 and TRBJ2-5; the match to TRBD2 covers 7 bases. Germline lookup yields CDR1 ENHRY and CDR2 SYGVKD. This CDR3 spans 14 amino acids. The trim removed 2 bases at V and 3 bases at J, leaving 3 bases unmatched. This chain's CDR3 is CAISETGLEETQYF. CDR3 bases: TGTGCCATCAGTGAGACCGGACTAGAAGAGACCCAGTACTTC.

The chain carries TRBV11-1 and TRBJ1-3, with D perhaps TRBD1 (5 bases). This CDR3 is 16 amino acids long. V was pared by 2 bases and J by 3 bases, with 14 bases between. Germline CDR1 SGHAT, CDR2 FQDESV (reference sequence). The CDR3 DNA follows: TGTGCCAGCAGCTTACTCGGGGCTATAGGTGGAAACACCATATATTTT. It specifies CASSLLGAIGGNTIYF.

This clonotype was detected ten times or more. The chain couples TRBV7-2 to TRBJ2-7; D uncertain. Germline values: CDR1 SGHTA, CDR2 FQGNSA. Between the trimmed V and J ends, which lost 5 bases and 2 bases, there was a span of 13 bases. This CDR3 spans 14 amino acids. The CDR3 region is CASSRTGGTYEQYF. The DNA for the CDR3 is TGTGCCAGCAGCCGCACTGGCGGCACCTACGAGCAGTACTTC.